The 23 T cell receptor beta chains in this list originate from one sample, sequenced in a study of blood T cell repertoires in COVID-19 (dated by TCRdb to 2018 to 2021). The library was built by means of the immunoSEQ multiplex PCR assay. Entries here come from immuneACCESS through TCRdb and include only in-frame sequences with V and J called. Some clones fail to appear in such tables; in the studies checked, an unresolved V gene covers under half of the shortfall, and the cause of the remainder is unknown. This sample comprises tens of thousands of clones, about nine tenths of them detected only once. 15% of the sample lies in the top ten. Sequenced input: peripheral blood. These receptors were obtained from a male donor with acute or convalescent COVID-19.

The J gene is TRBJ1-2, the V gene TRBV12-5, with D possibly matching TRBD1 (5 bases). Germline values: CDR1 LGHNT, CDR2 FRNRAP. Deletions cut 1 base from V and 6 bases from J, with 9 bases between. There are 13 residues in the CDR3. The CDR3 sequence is CASGLGTRDGYTF. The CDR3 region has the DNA TGTGCTAGTGGTTTGGGGACACGCGATGGCTACACCTTC.

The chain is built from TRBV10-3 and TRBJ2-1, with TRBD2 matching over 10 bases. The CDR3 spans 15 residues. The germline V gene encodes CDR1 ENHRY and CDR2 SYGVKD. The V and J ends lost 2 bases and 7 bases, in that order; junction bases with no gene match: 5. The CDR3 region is CAISETGTSDNEQFF. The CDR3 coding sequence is TGTGCCATCAGTGAGACTGGGACTAGCGATAATGAGCAGTTCTTC.

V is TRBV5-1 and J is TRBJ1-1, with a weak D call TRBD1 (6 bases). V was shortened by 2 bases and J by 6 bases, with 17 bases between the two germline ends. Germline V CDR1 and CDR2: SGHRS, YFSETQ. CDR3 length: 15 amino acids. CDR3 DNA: TGCGCCAGCAGCTTAGCTTTGGCGGGGGGCCCTGAAGCTTTCTTT. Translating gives CASSLALAGGPEAFF. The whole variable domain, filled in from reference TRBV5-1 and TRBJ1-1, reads KAGVTQTPRYLIKTRGQQVTLSCSPISGHRSVSWYQQTPGQGLQFLFEYFSETQRNKGNFPGRFSGRQFSNSRSEMNVSTLELGDSALYLCASSLALAGGPEAFFGQGTRLTVV.

In nucleotides, the CDR3 is TGTGCCAGCAGCTTGGACAGCTATGGCTACACCTTC. Translated: CASSLDSYGYTF. This chain uses TRBV7-2 with TRBJ1-2, with D possibly TRBD1 on 6 matching bases. V lost 3 bases and J lost 4, with 6 bases in between. Germline assignment: CDR1 SGHTA and CDR2 FQGNSA. The length of the CDR3 is 12 residues.

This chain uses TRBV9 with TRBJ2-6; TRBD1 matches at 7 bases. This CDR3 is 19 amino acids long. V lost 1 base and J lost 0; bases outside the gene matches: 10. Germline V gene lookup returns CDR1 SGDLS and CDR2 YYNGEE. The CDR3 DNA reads TGTGCCAGCAGCGTAAGCCCTGGACAGGAGTTCTCTGGGGCCAACGTCCTGACTTTC. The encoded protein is CASSVSPGQEFSGANVLTF.

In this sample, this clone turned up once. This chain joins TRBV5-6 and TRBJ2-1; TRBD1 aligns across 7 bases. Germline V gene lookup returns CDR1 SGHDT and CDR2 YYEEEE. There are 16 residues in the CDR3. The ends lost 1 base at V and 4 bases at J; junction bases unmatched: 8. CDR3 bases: TGTGCCAGCAGCTTGTTGGTGCCAGGGGGTTACAATGAGCAGTTCTTC. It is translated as CASSLLVPGGYNEQFF.

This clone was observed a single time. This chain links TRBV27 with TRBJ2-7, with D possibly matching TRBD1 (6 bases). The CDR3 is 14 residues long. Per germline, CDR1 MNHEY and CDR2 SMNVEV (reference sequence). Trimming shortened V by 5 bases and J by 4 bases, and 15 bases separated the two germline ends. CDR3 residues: CASSPRTVPYEQYF. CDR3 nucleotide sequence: TGTGCCAGCAGTCCCAGGACAGTCCCATACGAGCAGTACTTC.

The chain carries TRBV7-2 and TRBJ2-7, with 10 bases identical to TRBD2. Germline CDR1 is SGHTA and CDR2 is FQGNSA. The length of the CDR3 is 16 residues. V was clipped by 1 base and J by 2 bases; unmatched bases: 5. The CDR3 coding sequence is TGTGCCAGCAGCTTAGGGAGCGGGGGGGCTGCCTACGAGCAGTACTTC. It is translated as CASSLGSGGAAYEQYF.

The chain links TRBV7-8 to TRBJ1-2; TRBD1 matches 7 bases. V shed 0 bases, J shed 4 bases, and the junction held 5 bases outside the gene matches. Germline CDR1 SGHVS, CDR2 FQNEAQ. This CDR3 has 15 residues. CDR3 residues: CASSLAGQSSYGYTF. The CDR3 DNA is TGTGCCAGCAGCTTAGCGGGACAGAGTAGCTATGGCTACACCTTC. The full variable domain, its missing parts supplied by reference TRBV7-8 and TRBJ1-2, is GAGVSQSPRYKVAKRGQDVALRCDPISGHVSLFWYQQALGQGPEFLTYFQNEAQLDKSGLPSDRFFAERPEGSVSTLKIQRTQQEDSAVYLCASSLAGQSSYGYTFGSGTRLTVV.

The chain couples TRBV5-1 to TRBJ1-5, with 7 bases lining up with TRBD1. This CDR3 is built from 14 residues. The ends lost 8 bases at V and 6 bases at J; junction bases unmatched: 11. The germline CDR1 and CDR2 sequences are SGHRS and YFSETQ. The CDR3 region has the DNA TGCGCCAGTAACAACAGGGGTGTGTTTCAGCCCCAGCATTTT. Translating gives CASNNRGVFQPQHF.

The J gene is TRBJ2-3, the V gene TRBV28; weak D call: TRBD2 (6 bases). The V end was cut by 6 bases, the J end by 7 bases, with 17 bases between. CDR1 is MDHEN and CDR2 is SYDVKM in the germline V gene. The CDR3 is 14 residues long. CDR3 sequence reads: CASSPGGVGNTQYF. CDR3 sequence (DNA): TGTGCCAGCAGCCCCGGCGGGGTTGGGAATACGCAGTATTTT. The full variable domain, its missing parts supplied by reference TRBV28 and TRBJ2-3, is DVKVTQSSRYLVKRTGEKVFLECVQDMDHENMFWYRQDPGLGLRLIYFSYDVKMKEKGDIPEGYSVSREKKERFSLILESASTNQTSMYLCASSPGGVGNTQYFGPGTRLTVL.

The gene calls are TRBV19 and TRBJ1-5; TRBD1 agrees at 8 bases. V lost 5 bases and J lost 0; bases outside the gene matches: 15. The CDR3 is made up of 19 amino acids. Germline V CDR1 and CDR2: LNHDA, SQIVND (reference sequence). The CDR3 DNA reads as TGTGCCAGTAGTCCAGACCGGGACAGGCGACGTTATAGCAATCAGCCCCAGCATTTT. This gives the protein CASSPDRDRRRYSNQPQHF. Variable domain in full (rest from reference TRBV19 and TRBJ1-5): DGGITQSPKYLFRKEGQNVTLSCEQNLNHDAMYWYRQDPGQGLRLIYYSQIVNDFQKGDIAEGYSVSREKKESFPLTVTSAQKNPTAFYLCASSPDRDRRRYSNQPQHFGDGTRLSIL.

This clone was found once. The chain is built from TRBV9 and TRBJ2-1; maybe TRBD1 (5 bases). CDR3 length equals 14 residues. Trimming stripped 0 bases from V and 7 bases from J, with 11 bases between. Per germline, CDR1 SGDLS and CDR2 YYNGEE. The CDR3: CASSVGNAGNEQFF. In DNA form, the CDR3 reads TGTGCCAGCAGCGTAGGAAACGCAGGGAATGAGCAGTTCTTC.

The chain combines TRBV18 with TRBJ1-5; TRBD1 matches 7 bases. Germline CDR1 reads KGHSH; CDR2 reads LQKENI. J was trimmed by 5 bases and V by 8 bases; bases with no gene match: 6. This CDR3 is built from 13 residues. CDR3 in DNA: TGTGCCAGCGGAACAGGGGAAGATCAGCCCCAGCATTTT. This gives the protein CASGTGEDQPQHF.

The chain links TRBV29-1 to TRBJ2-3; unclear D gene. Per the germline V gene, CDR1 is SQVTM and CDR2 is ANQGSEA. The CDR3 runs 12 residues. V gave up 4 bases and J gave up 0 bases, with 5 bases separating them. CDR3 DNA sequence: TGCAGCGTTGTTGGCAGCACAGATACGCAGTATTTT. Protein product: CSVVGSTDTQYF.

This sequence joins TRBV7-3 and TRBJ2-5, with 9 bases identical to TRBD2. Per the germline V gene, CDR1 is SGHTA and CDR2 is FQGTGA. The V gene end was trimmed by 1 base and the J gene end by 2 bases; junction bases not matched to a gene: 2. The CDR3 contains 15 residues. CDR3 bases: TGTGCCAGCAGCTTAAGCGGGGGGGAACAAGAGACCCAGTACTTC. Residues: CASSLSGGEQETQYF.

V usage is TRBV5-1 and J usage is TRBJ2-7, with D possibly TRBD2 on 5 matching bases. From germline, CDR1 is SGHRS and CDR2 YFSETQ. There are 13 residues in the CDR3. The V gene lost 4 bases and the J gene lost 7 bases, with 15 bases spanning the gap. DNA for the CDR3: TGCGCCAGCAGCCTGACCGGGCCGGGGGAGCAGTACTTC. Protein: CASSLTGPGEQYF.

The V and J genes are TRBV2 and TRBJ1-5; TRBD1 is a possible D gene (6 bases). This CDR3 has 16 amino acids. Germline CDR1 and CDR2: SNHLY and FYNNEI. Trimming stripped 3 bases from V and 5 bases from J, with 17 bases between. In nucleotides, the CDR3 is TGTGCCAGCAGTGACCACAGGGTTGGTCGGGATCAGCCCCAGCATTTT. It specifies CASSDHRVGRDQPQHF. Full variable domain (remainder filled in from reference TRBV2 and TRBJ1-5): EPEVTQTPSHQVTQMGQEVILRCVPISNHLYFYWYRQILGQKVEFLVSFYNNEISEKSEIFDDQFSVERPDGSNFTLKIRSTKLEDSAMYFCASSDHRVGRDQPQHFGDGTRLSIL.

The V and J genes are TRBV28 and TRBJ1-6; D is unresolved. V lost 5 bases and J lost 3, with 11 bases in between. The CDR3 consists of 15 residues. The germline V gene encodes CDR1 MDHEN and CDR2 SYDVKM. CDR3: CASSAQAVYNSPLHF. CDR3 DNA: TGTGCCAGCAGTGCCCAGGCCGTCTATAATTCACCCCTCCACTTT.

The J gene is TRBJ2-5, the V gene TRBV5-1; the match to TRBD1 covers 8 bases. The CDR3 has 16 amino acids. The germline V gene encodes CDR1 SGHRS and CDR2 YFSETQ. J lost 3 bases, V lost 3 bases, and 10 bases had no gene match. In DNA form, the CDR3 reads TGCGCCAGCAGCTCAGGACAGGGAAGGGGAGAAGAGACCCAGTACTTC. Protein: CASSSGQGRGEETQYF.

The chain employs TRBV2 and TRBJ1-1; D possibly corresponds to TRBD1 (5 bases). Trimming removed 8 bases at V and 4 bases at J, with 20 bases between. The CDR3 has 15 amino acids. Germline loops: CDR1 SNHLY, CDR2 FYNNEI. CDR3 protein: CASLSAYGRGTEAFF. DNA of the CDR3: TGTGCCAGCCTCTCTGCCTATGGGAGGGGCACTGAAGCTTTCTTT.

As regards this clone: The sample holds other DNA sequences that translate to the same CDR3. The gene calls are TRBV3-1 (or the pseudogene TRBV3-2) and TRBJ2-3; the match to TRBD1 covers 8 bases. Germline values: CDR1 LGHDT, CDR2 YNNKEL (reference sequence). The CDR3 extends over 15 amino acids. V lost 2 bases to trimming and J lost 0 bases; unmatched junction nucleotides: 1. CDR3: CASSQQGASTDTQYF. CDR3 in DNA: TGTGCCAGCAGCCAACAGGGGGCTAGCACAGATACGCAGTATTTT.

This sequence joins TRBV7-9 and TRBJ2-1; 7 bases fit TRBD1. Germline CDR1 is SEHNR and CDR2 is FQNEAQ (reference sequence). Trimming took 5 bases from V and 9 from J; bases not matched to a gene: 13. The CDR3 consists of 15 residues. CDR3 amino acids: CASSQRGQFLSEQFF. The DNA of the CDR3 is TGTGCCAGCAGCCAAAGGGGACAGTTCCTGAGTGAGCAGTTCTTC. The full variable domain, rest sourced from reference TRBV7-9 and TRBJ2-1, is DTGVSQNPRHKITKRGQNVTFRCDPISEHNRLYWYRQTLGQGPEFLTYFQNEAQLEKSRLLSDRFSAERPKGSFSTLEIQRTEQGDSAMYLCASSQRGQFLSEQFFGPGTRLTVL.